The 18 T cell receptor beta chains reported below all come from one sample, sequenced in a study of T cell repertoires in ileal Crohn's disease. The method was immunoSEQ multiplex PCR; TCRdb's version includes in-frame clones alone and lacks a portion of them. The top ten hold 4.5% of the sample, which has 6,400 or so clones, approximately 86% seen once. Sequenced sample: ileal tissue. All receptors come from an adult with Crohn's disease.

The chain links TRBV18 to TRBJ1-1, with D possibly matching TRBD1 (6 bases). CDR3 length equals 16 residues. Germline V gene lookup returns CDR1 KGHSH and CDR2 LQKENI. The germline V and J ends were trimmed by 4 bases and 4 bases, with 19 bases remaining between them. CDR3 bases: TGTGCCAGCTCACATAAAGAACAGGGAACGGGCACTGAAGCTTTCTTT. Protein product: CASSHKEQGTGTEAFF.

CDR3 region: CASRHLVEAFF. CDR3 DNA: TGTGCCAGCAGACACCTAGTAGAAGCTTTCTTT. This chain connects TRBV7-9 to TRBJ1-1; D is unclear. The germline CDR1 and CDR2 sequences are SEHNR and FQNEAQ (reference sequence). The CDR3 length is 11 residues. Deletions cut 6 bases from V and 8 bases from J, with 10 bases between.

The CDR3 DNA reads as TGCAGCGTTGTGCGGGAGCGGGCCGAGCAGTACTTC. The encoded protein is CSVVRERAEQYF. This chain uses TRBV29-1 with TRBJ2-7; TRBD2 agrees at 7 bases. The V gene end was trimmed by 4 bases and the J gene end by 6 bases; junction bases not matched to a gene: 6. Germline V CDR1 and CDR2: SQVTM, ANQGSEA. This CDR3 is built from 12 residues.

This clone was seen just once. The chain links TRBV19 to TRBJ1-1; 7 nucleotides agree with TRBD1. Trimming cost V 5 bases and J 1 base; bases outside gene matches: 7. Germline V gene sequence: CDR1 LNHDA, CDR2 SQIVND (reference sequence). The CDR3 runs 15 residues. The CDR3 spells CASSLKRTGNTEAFF. The CDR3 DNA reads as TGTGCCAGTAGTCTAAAGAGGACAGGGAACACTGAAGCTTTCTTT.

This chain joins TRBV5-6 and TRBJ2-2; possibly TRBD1 for D (6 bases). In germline, CDR1 is SGHDT, CDR2 YYEEEE. V lost 4 bases, J lost 0 bases, and 13 bases lay in between. The CDR3 runs 16 residues. CDR3 sequence reads: CASSLLDRPNTGELFF. CDR3 nucleotide sequence: TGTGCCAGCAGCCTCCTCGACAGGCCGAACACCGGGGAGCTGTTTTTT. Full variable domain (rest looked up from reference TRBV5-6 and TRBJ2-2): DAGVTQSPTHLIKTRGQQVTLRCSPKSGHDTVSWYQQALGQGPQFIFQYYEEEERQRGNFPDRFSGHQFPNYSSELNVNALLLGDSALYLCASSLLDRPNTGELFFGEGSRLTVL.

The chain links TRBV7-6 to TRBJ1-1; no reliable D call. Germline V gene sequence: CDR1 SGHVS, CDR2 FNYEAQ. Deletions cut 1 base from V and 3 bases from J, with 15 bases between. The CDR3 covers 16 residues. The CDR3, as DNA: TGTGCCAGCAGCTTAGGCCTCAACGGCGGGGACACTGAAGCTTTCTTT. Its protein product is CASSLGLNGGDTEAFF.

The chain is built from TRBV7-2 and TRBJ2-2; 9 bases are shared with TRBD2. This CDR3 is built from 15 residues. Germline trimming cut 0 bases from V and 7 bases from J; bases unmatched to any gene: 3. CDR1 is SGHTA, CDR2 FQGNSA, per germline. CDR3 bases: TGTGCCAGCAGCTTAGCTAGCGGGAGATACGGGGAGCTGTTTTTT. Its translation: CASSLASGRYGELFF. Full variable domain (outside the CDR3, taken from reference TRBV7-2 and TRBJ2-2): GAGVSQSPSNKVTEKGKDVELRCDPISGHTALYWYRQSLGQGLEFLIYFQGNSAPDKSGLPSDRFSAERTGGSVSTLTIQRTQQEDSAVYLCASSLASGRYGELFFGEGSRLTVL.

This chain connects TRBV28 to TRBJ2-3; 10 bases are shared with TRBD2. The CDR3 is 16 residues long. V was pared by 5 bases and J by 0 bases, with 5 bases of the junction left unmatched. CDR1 MDHEN and CDR2 SYDVKM come from the germline V gene. CDR3 in amino acids: CASSPWTSGSTDTQYF. The CDR3 DNA sequence: TGTGCCAGCAGTCCCTGGACTAGCGGTAGCACAGATACGCAGTATTTT.

In its sample, this clone was seen once. This rearrangement joins TRBV11-2 to TRBJ2-5; TRBD1 matches at 9 bases. The CDR3 extends over 15 amino acids. The germline V gene encodes CDR1 SGHAT and CDR2 FQNNGV. V lost 4 bases, J lost 5 bases, and 8 bases stayed unmatched. CDR3 in amino acids: CASSSGQGKAETQYF. CDR3 DNA: TGTGCCAGCAGCTCCGGACAGGGGAAAGCGGAGACCCAGTACTTC.

This clone has more than one count but fewer than ten. The chain couples TRBV28 to TRBJ1-4; no definite D call. The CDR3 covers 11 residues. V shed 6 bases and J shed 8 bases, with 7 bases lying between them. The germline CDR1 and CDR2 sequences are MDHEN and SYDVKM. The CDR3: CASRSREKLFF. The CDR3 DNA sequence: TGTGCCAGCAGATCCAGGGAAAAACTGTTTTTT.

This clone was counted only a few times. The chain employs TRBV4-2 and TRBJ2-5; 10 positions match TRBD1. This CDR3 is 15 amino acids long. CDR1 and CDR2 (germline): LGHNA, YNFKEQ. V lost 3 bases to trimming and J lost 5 bases; unmatched junction nucleotides: 6. The CDR3 nucleotides read TGTGCCAGCAGCCAGGGTGACAGGGGGCAGGAGACCCAGTACTTC. It is translated as CASSQGDRGQETQYF.

This clone came up once. The V call is TRBV5-1, the J call TRBJ2-5, with 9 bases fitting TRBD1. The DNA end lines up better with TRBJ2-7; the J call may be wrong. The germline gives CDR1 SGHRS, CDR2 YFSETQ. The CDR3 consists of 14 residues. CDR3 sequence: CASGGTGQLYEQYF. Here the CDR3 DNA reads TGCGCCAGCGGCGGGACAGGGCAACTCTACGAGCAGTACTTC.

The genes are TRBV2 and TRBJ2-2; tentative D call: TRBD1 (5 bases). This CDR3 spans 13 amino acids. Germline V gene sequence: CDR1 SNHLY, CDR2 FYNNEI. The V gene lost 3 bases and the J gene lost 6 bases, with 8 bases spanning the gap. CDR3 coding DNA: TGTGCCAGCAGTGATTGGGGCGCCGGGGAGCTGTTTTTT. This sequence encodes CASSDWGAGELFF.

This sequence joins TRBV2 and TRBJ2-5; TRBD2 agrees at 7 bases. J was trimmed by 1 base and V by 6 bases; bases with no gene match: 5. CDR3 length: 14 residues. The germline V gene has CDR1 SNHLY and CDR2 FYNNEI. The CDR3 here is CASRGLAAQETQYF. Here the CDR3 DNA reads TGTGCCAGCAGGGGGCTAGCGGCCCAAGAGACCCAGTACTTC.

This chain connects TRBV7-2 to TRBJ2-7; 10 bases agree with TRBD2. This CDR3 comprises 15 residues. In germline, CDR1 is SGHTA, CDR2 FQGNSA. The V and J ends lost 5 bases and 3 bases, in that order; junction bases with no gene match: 7. The CDR3 loop is CASSPRVAGGYEQYF. As DNA, the CDR3 is TGTGCCAGCAGCCCCCGGGTAGCGGGAGGCTACGAGCAGTACTTC.

The chain has TRBV2 and TRBJ1-4, with 9 bases aligning to TRBD1. CDR3 length equals 13 residues. With 8 bases clipped from V and 8 bases from J, the junction kept 6 bases outside the gene matches. Looked up from germline, CDR1 is SNHLY and CDR2 is FYNNEI. The CDR3 DNA sequence: TGTGCCAGCTTGGGACAGGGAGTCGAAAAACTGTTTTTT. This translates into CASLGQGVEKLFF.

The V gene is TRBV28, the J gene TRBJ1-3, with TRBD1 matching over 8 bases. J lost 2 bases, V lost 6 bases, and 9 bases had no gene match. This CDR3 has 16 amino acids. CDR1 and CDR2 from the germline V gene are MDHEN and SYDVKM. DNA of the CDR3: TGTGCCAGCAGGAAGCAGGGGGCGCGGGCTGGAAACACCATATATTTT. Its protein is CASRKQGARAGNTIYF.

The chain couples TRBV12-1 to TRBJ1-2; whether TRBD1, the table's D call, matches the DNA was not checked. TRBV12-1 counts as a pseudogene. The CDR3 extends over 17 amino acids. The CDR3 spells CASSFPTGGSSNYGYTF. The CDR3 DNA sequence: TGTGCCAGCAGCTTTCCGACAGGGGGCTCCTCTAACTATGGCTACACCTTC.